These 7 T cell receptor beta chains share one sample of origin, sequenced in a study of blood T cell repertoires in COVID-19 (TCRdb year 2020). The library was prepared using the immunoSEQ multiplex PCR assay. TCRdb took over this immuneACCESS table, retaining in-frame rearrangements with V and J assigned. Such tables are incomplete; in checked studies, under half of the missing clones stem from an unresolved V gene, and the remainder is unexplained. The sample table shows hundreds of thousands of clones, and about 80% are seen once. The top ten clonotypes cover 3.6% of the sample. The sequenced sample was PBMCs or T cells enriched from blood (not recorded which). These receptors all come from a woman between 40 and 50 years old who had been exposed to COVID-19.

J is TRBJ1-6 and V is TRBV5-1; D possibly corresponds to TRBD1 (5 bases). From germline, CDR1 is SGHRS and CDR2 YFSETQ. V was trimmed by 4 bases and J by 6 bases, leaving 11 bases between them. The length of the CDR3 is 14 residues. CDR3 nucleotides: TGCGCCAGCAGCCAGGGAACTGGTAATTCACCCCTCCACTTT. Translated: CASSQGTGNSPLHF.

The chain combines TRBV3-1 (or the pseudogene TRBV3-2) with TRBJ1-3; 9 bases agree with TRBD1. Germline V gives CDR1 LGHDT, CDR2 YNNKEL (reference sequence). CDR3 length: 20 amino acids. Germline trimming cut 4 bases from V and 3 bases from J; bases unmatched to any gene: 19. CDR3: CASSRIAGQGEFWSGNTIYF. DNA of the CDR3: TGTGCCAGCAGCCGCATAGCGGGACAGGGTGAATTCTGGAGTGGAAACACCATATATTTT.

This chain uses TRBV28 with TRBJ2-7; 9 positions agree with TRBD1. Trimming removed 3 bases from V and 12 bases from J; junction bases left unmatched: 12. The germline V gene encodes CDR1 MDHEN and CDR2 SYDVKM. The length of the CDR3 is 14 residues. CDR3 bases: TGTGCCAGCAGTTTTAGCTCCGGACAGGGGTACGGGTACTTC. Translation: CASSFSSGQGYGYF. Full variable domain (missing parts from reference TRBV28 and TRBJ2-7): DVKVTQSSRYLVKRTGEKVFLECVQDMDHENMFWYRQDPGLGLRLIYFSYDVKMKEKGDIPEGYSVSREKKERFSLILESASTNQTSMYLCASSFSSGQGYGYFGPGTRLTVT.

The chain is built from TRBV5-5 and TRBJ1-2; weak D call: TRBD1 (6 bases). The V end lost 0 bases, the J end lost 4 bases, and 13 bases lay between the germline ends. The CDR3 has 15 residues. Per the germline V gene, CDR1 is SGHKS and CDR2 is YYEKEE (reference sequence). DNA for the CDR3: TGTGCCAGCAGCTTGGTCGGACAGACGATCTATGGCTACACCTTC. This translates into CASSLVGQTIYGYTF.

This clone was recorded once. J is TRBJ1-1 and V is TRBV7-2; D ambiguous. This CDR3 comprises 14 residues. Germline loops: CDR1 SGHTA, CDR2 FQGNSA. Trimming took 5 bases from V and 3 from J, leaving 13 bases between them. For the CDR3, the DNA is TGTGCCAGCAGCCGGCGGCCCGGGGACACTGAAGCTTTCTTT. Translation gives CASSRRPGDTEAFF.

The chain uses TRBV10-3 and TRBJ2-2; 11 nucleotides align to TRBD2. Trimming cost V 3 bases and J 4 bases; bases outside gene matches: 4. Germline lookup yields CDR1 ENHRY and CDR2 SYGVKD. The CDR3 loop spans 16 amino acids. CDR3 coding DNA: TGTGCCATCAGTGATCTTAGCGGGGGGGCCACCGGGGAGCTGTTTTTT. Translated: CAISDLSGGATGELFF.

J is TRBJ2-7 and V is TRBV11-1; 9 bases agree with TRBD1. This CDR3 contains 15 residues. The germline gives CDR1 SGHAT, CDR2 FQDESV (reference sequence). V shed 4 bases, J shed 5 bases, and the junction held 9 bases outside the gene matches. The CDR3 DNA sequence: TGTGCCAGCAGCTCTGAGTCGGACAGGGGTAACGAGCAGTACTTC. This gives the protein CASSSESDRGNEQYF.